This T cell receptor (beta chain) came from a study of blood T cell repertoires in COVID-19. Germline V gene lookup returns CDR1 SGDLS and CDR2 YYNGEE. CDR3 length: 14 residues. V was clipped by 5 bases and J by 8 bases, with 17 bases between them. Using immunoSEQ multiplex PCR, the repertoire was profiled, and TCRdb retains in-frame clones only, with some absent. This sample yields 75,000 or so clones, of which roughly 87% are seen a single time; 4% to 6% belongs to the top ten. The sample comprised peripheral blood. The origin of this receptor is a woman older than 75 with active or convalescent COVID-19. The J gene is TRBJ2-1, the V gene TRBV9; possible D gene TRBD2, 6 bases. The CDR3 sequence: CASRRDWRDHEQFF. The CDR3 region has the DNA TGTGCCAGCAGGAGGGACTGGAGGGATCATGAGCAGTTCTTC. Based on the CDR3 plus reference TRBV9 and TRBJ2-1, the full variable domain is DSGVTQTPKHLITATGQRVTLRCSPRSGDLSVYWYQQSLDQGLQFLIQYYNGEERAKGNILERFSAQQFPDLHSELNLSSLELGDSALYFCASRRDWRDHEQFFGPGTRLTVL.